Sequencing of this T cell receptor (beta chain) was carried out in a study of control samples from healthy donors and cancer patients. Repertoires were generated with immunoSEQ multiplex PCR, while TCRdb's copy carries only in-frame clones and drops some. The sample contains around 130,000 clones, 70% to 90% of which appear only once. V was shortened by 1 base and J by 8 bases, with 15 bases between the two germline ends. The CDR3 is made up of 15 amino acids. Germline CDR1 and CDR2: SGHDN and FVKESK. This clone was seen only once. This clonotype was sampled from a man aged 50 to 60 in good health. The chain joins TRBV14 to TRBJ2-1; D gene unclear. The sample comprised blood. The CDR3 protein is CASSQGMSVVDEQFF. DNA of the CDR3: TGTGCCAGCAGCCAAGGGATGAGCGTTGTGGATGAGCAGTTCTTC.